Here is one T cell receptor beta chain with its context. The sample comes from a study of cytomegalovirus exposure and HLA in healthy donors. The CDR3 covers 15 residues. Germline-derived CDR1 and CDR2 are MGHRA and YSYEKL. V dropped 3 bases and J dropped 6; count of bases not matched to a gene: 6. Researchers ran the PCR with 60 Vbeta and 13 Jbeta primers. Sequencing used immunoSEQ multiplex PCR; TCRdb keeps in-frame clones, though not all of them. The profile shows 110,000 or so clones, over 70% of them singletons. The rearrangement joins TRBV4-1 to TRBJ1-5, with TRBD1 matching over 9 bases. Sequenced: PBMCs. The clonotype comes from a woman aged 40-49 years in good health and CMV-seropositive. The CDR3 nucleotides are TGCGCCAGCAGCCAGGGACAGGGAGAGAGTCAGCCCCAGCATTTT. Translating it yields CASSQGQGESQPQHF.